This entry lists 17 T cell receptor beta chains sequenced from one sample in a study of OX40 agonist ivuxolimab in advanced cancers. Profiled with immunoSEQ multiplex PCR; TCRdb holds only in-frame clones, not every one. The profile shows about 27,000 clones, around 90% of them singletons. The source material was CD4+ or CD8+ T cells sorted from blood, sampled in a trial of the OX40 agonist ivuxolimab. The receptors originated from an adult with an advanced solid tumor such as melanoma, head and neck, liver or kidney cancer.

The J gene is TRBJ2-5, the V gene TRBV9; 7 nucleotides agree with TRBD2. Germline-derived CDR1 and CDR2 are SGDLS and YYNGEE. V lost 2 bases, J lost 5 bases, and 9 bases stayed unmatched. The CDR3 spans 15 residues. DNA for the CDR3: TGTGCCAGCAGCGTTCAAGCGGGGCCCGGGGAGACCCAGTACTTC. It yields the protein CASSVQAGPGETQYF.

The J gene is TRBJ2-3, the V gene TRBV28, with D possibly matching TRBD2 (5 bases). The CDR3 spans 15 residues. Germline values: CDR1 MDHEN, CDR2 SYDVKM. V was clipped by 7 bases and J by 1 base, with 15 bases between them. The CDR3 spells CASTRTGKGTDTQYF. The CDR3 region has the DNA TGTGCCAGCACCCGGACCGGGAAGGGCACAGATACGCAGTATTTT. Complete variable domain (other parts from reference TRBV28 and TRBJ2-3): DVKVTQSSRYLVKRTGEKVFLECVQDMDHENMFWYRQDPGLGLRLIYFSYDVKMKEKGDIPEGYSVSREKKERFSLILESASTNQTSMYLCASTRTGKGTDTQYFGPGTRLTVL.

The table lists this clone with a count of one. The DNA for the CDR3 is TGTGCCAGCAGCCCCGTGTTGGGGGGACATGAGCAGTTCTTC. As protein: CASSPVLGGHEQFF. This chain uses TRBV7-9 with TRBJ2-1; perhaps TRBD2 as D (6 bases). CDR3 length: 14 residues. Germline V gene lookup returns CDR1 SEHNR and CDR2 FQNEAQ (reference sequence). Trimming cost V 5 bases and J 8 bases, with 16 bases left between them.

The CDR3 protein is CSASRVNTQYF. The CDR3 DNA follows: TGCAGTGCTAGTAGGGTTAATACGCAGTATTTT. The chain has TRBV20-1 and TRBJ2-3; D gene ambiguous. The CDR3 length is 11 residues. The germline gives CDR1 DFQATT, CDR2 SNEGSKA (reference sequence). Between the trimmed V and J ends, which lost 3 bases and 7 bases, there was a span of 8 bases.

The CDR3 DNA sequence: TGTGCCAGCAGTAGGACAGCTAATGAAAAACTGTTTTTT. This encodes CASSRTANEKLFF. V gene TRBV5-8 combines with J gene TRBJ1-4; maybe TRBD1 (6 bases). In germline, CDR1 is SGHTS, CDR2 YDEGEE. The V end was cut by 5 bases, the J end by 3 bases, with 8 bases between. CDR3 length: 13 amino acids. The whole variable domain, remainder taken from reference TRBV5-8 and TRBJ1-4, is EAGVTQSPTHLIKTRGQQATLRCSPISGHTSVYWYQQALGLGLQFLLWYDEGEERNRGNFPPRFSGRQFPNYSSELNVNALELEDSALYLCASSRTANEKLFFGSGTQLSVL.

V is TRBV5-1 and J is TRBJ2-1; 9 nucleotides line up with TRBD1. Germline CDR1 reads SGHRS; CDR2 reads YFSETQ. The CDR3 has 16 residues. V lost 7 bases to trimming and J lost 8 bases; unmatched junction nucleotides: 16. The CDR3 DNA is TGCGCCAGCTTCTTCGGGGGACAGGGTCGCGGGGATGAGCAGTTCTTC. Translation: CASFFGGQGRGDEQFF.

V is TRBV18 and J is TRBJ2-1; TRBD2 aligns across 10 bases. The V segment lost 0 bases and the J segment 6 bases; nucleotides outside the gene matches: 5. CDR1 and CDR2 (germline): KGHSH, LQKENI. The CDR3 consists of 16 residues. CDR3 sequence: CASSPPQLAGLNEQFF. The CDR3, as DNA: TGTGCCAGCTCACCACCACAACTAGCGGGACTCAATGAGCAGTTCTTC.

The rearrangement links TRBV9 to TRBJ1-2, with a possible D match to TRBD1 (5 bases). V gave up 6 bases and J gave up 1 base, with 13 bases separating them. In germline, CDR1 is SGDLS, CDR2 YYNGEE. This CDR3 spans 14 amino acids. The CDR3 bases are TGTGCCAGCACCCCGGACATCAATAACTATGGCTACACCTTC. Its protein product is CASTPDINNYGYTF.

This CDR3 reads CASTRLANTGELFF. CDR3 nucleotide sequence: TGTGCCAGCACCCGACTAGCGAACACCGGGGAGCTGTTTTTT. The chain combines TRBV6-5 with TRBJ2-2; weak D call: TRBD2 (6 bases). CDR1 and CDR2 from the germline V gene are MNHEY and SVGAGI. The CDR3 runs to 14 residues. The V and J ends lost 7 bases and 0 bases respectively, with 9 bases between them.

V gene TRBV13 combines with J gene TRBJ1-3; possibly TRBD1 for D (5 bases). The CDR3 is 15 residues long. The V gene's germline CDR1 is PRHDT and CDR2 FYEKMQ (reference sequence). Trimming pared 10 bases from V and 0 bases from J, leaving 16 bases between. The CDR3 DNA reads TGTGCCACTTCAGGGACTTTATCCTCTGGAAACACCATATATTTT. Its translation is CATSGTLSSGNTIYF.

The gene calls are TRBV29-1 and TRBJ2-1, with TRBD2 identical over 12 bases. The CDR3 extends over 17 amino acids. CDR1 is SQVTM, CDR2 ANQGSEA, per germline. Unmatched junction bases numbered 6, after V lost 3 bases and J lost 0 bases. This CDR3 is CSVEALTSGSSYNEQFF. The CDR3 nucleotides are TGCAGCGTTGAGGCCCTGACTAGCGGGAGCTCCTACAATGAGCAGTTCTTC.

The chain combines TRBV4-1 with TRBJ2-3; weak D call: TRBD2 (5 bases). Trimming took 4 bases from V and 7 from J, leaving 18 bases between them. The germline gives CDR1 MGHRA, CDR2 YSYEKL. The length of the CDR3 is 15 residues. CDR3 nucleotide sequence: TGCGCCAGCAGCCCTAGCTTTCCCCGTCCGAATACGCAGTATTTT. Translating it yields CASSPSFPRPNTQYF.

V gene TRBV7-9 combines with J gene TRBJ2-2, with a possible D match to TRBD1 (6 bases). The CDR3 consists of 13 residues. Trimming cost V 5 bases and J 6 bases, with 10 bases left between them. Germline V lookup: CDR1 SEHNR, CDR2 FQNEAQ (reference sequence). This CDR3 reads CASSPRGPGELFF. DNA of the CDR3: TGTGCCAGCAGCCCCAGGGGCCCCGGGGAGCTGTTTTTT.

The CDR3 spells CASSVQGDSPLHF. DNA for the CDR3: TGCGCCAGCAGCGTACAGGGGGATTCACCCCTCCACTTT. This chain uses TRBV4-1 with TRBJ1-6, with TRBD1 matching over 8 bases. The length of the CDR3 is 13 residues. The germline V gene encodes CDR1 MGHRA and CDR2 YSYEKL. V lost 5 bases, J lost 8 bases, and 2 bases stayed unmatched.

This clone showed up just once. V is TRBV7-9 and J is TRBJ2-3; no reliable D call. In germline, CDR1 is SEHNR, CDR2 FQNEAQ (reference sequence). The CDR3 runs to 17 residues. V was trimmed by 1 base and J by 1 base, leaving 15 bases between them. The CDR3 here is CASSLVEKGTGTDTQYF. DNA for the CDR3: TGTGCCAGCAGCTTAGTCGAGAAGGGAACGGGCACAGATACGCAGTATTTT.

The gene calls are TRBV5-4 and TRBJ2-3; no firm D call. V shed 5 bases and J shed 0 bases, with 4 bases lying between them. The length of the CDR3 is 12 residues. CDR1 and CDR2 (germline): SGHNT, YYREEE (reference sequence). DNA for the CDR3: TGTGCCAGCAGGAATAGCACAGATACGCAGTATTTT. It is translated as CASRNSTDTQYF.

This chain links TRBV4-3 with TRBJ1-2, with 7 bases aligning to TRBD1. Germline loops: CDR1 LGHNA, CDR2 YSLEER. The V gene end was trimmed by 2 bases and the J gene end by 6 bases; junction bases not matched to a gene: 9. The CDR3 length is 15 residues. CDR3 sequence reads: CASSQISQGGDGYTF. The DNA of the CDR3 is TGCGCCAGCAGCCAAATCAGCCAGGGGGGCGATGGCTACACCTTC.